This T cell receptor beta chain was documented in a study of blood T cell repertoires in COVID-19. In germline, CDR1 is GTSNPN, CDR2 SVGIG (reference sequence). The CDR3 runs to 11 residues. The V and J ends lost 1 base and 4 bases respectively, with 4 bases between them. Profiling relied on immunoSEQ multiplex PCR, and the TCRdb table lists in-frame clones only, not all of them. The sample has about 480,000 clones; 88% are singletons. The TCR originated in a middle-aged woman who had recovered from COVID-19. Sequencing input: PBMCs or T cells enriched from blood (not recorded which). The chain couples TRBV30 to TRBJ2-5; D gene unclear. CDR3 in DNA: TGTGCCTGGAGTGCGGGAGAGACCCAGTACTTC. Its translation is CAWSAGETQYF. Supplemented by reference TRBV30 and TRBJ2-5, the full variable domain reads SQTIHQWPATLVQPVGSPLSLECTVEGTSNPNLYWYRQAAGRGLQLLFYSVGIGQISSEVPQNLSASRPQDRQFILSSKKLLLSDSGFYLCAWSAGETQYFGPGTRLLVL.